This entry lists 24 T cell receptor beta chains sequenced from one sample in a study of T cell responses to AZD1222 COVID-19 vaccine. Generated by immunoSEQ multiplex PCR, the TCRdb table keeps only in-frame clones and is missing some. The sample gives under 95,000 clones, roughly 90% of which show up once; under 3% is in the top ten. This sample comprised peripheral blood, obtained on day 0 of AZD1222 vaccination. These receptors were taken from an adult in good health.

This sequence joins TRBV14 and TRBJ2-7, with 7 bases that match TRBD2. The CDR3 spans 13 residues. Losses at the gene ends were 7 bases for V and 5 bases for J; bases not matched to a gene: 8. Looked up from germline, CDR1 is SGHDN and CDR2 is FVKESK. This chain's CDR3 is CASKRLASDEQYF. The CDR3 DNA follows: TGTGCCAGCAAGCGACTAGCAAGCGACGAGCAGTACTTC. Combining the CDR3 with reference TRBV14 and TRBJ2-7 gives the whole variable domain EAGVTQFPSHSVIEKGQTVTLRCDPISGHDNLYWYRRVMGKEIKFLLHFVKESKQDESGMPNNRFLAERTGGTYSTLKVQPAELEDSGVYFCASKRLASDEQYFGPGTRLTVT.

The V gene is TRBV7-9, the J gene TRBJ2-2; D might be TRBD1 (6 bases). V lost 1 base and J lost 2, with 8 bases in between. This CDR3 contains 15 residues. CDR1 SEHNR and CDR2 FQNEAQ come from the germline V gene (reference sequence). The CDR3 sequence is CASSLGGHNTGELFF. The DNA for the CDR3 is TGTGCCAGCAGCTTAGGGGGGCATAACACCGGGGAGCTGTTTTTT. Variable domain in full (rest from reference TRBV7-9 and TRBJ2-2): DTGVSQNPRHKITKRGQNVTFRCDPISEHNRLYWYRQTLGQGPEFLTYFQNEAQLEKSRLLSDRFSAERPKGSFSTLEIQRTEQGDSAMYLCASSLGGHNTGELFFGEGSRLTVL.

The chain joins TRBV19 to TRBJ2-7; D is unresolved. Germline-derived CDR1 and CDR2 are LNHDA and SQIVND (reference sequence). The V gene lost 3 bases and the J gene lost 1 base, with 10 bases spanning the gap. This CDR3 spans 14 amino acids. The CDR3, as DNA: TGTGCCAGTAGTATTAAAGGCCGATCCTACGAGCAGTACTTC. Protein product: CASSIKGRSYEQYF.

The CDR3 DNA sequence: TGTGCCAGCAGCAATCCTCTAAGGGGGCTGGTTAACTATGGCTACACCTTC. The encoded protein is CASSNPLRGLVNYGYTF. The chain recombines TRBV7-9 with TRBJ1-2, with 7 nucleotides matching TRBD1. The V gene end was trimmed by 5 bases and the J gene end by 1 base; junction bases not matched to a gene: 13. The CDR3 has 17 residues. Germline V gene sequence: CDR1 SEHNR, CDR2 FQNEAQ (reference sequence).

V and J are TRBV9 and TRBJ2-1; either TRBD1 or TRBD2 may fit D (5 bases each). The CDR3 is 14 residues long. Per germline, CDR1 SGDLS and CDR2 YYNGEE. V was pared by 2 bases and J by 5 bases, with 11 bases between. CDR3 nucleotide sequence: TGTGCCAGCAGCGTCGGGGCGAATAACAATGAGCAGTTCTTC. Its protein product is CASSVGANNNEQFF.

This chain joins TRBV12-3 or TRBV12-4 and TRBJ1-2; D unclear. V was trimmed by 7 bases and J by 8 bases, leaving 17 bases between them. This CDR3 comprises 13 residues. In DNA form, the CDR3 reads TGTGCCAGCACCTATAACCCCGAGTCCGGCTACACCTTC. This encodes CASTYNPESGYTF.

The chain combines TRBV18 with TRBJ1-6, with 7 bases matching TRBD1. J lost 10 bases, V lost 5 bases, and 8 bases had no gene match. Germline CDR1 is KGHSH and CDR2 is LQKENI. There are 14 residues in the CDR3. The CDR3: CASSSTGVDSPLHF. In DNA form, the CDR3 reads TGTGCCAGCTCATCTACAGGGGTAGACTCACCCCTCCACTTT.

This clone appeared a single time. The chain employs TRBV9 and TRBJ1-4, with D unclear. V was pared by 1 base and J by 8 bases, with 15 bases between. There are 15 residues in the CDR3. The germline CDR1 and CDR2 sequences are SGDLS and YYNGEE. The CDR3 sequence is CASSVNSRGPEKLFF. The CDR3 coding sequence is TGTGCCAGCAGCGTAAACTCCCGAGGCCCAGAAAAACTGTTTTTT. Variable domain in full (rest from reference TRBV9 and TRBJ1-4): DSGVTQTPKHLITATGQRVTLRCSPRSGDLSVYWYQQSLDQGLQFLIQYYNGEERAKGNILERFSAQQFPDLHSELNLSSLELGDSALYFCASSVNSRGPEKLFFGSGTQLSVL.

V is TRBV5-1 and J is TRBJ2-5; 9 nucleotides line up with TRBD1. This CDR3 is built from 15 residues. CDR1 and CDR2 (germline): SGHRS, YFSETQ. The V gene end was trimmed by 3 bases and the J gene end by 0 bases; junction bases not matched to a gene: 3. CDR3 region: CASSSQGAYQETQYF. Written as DNA, the CDR3 is TGCGCCAGCAGCTCACAGGGGGCTTACCAAGAGACCCAGTACTTC.

This CDR3 is CASSEFQGRSYEQYF. The CDR3 DNA follows: TGCGCCAGCAGTGAGTTTCAGGGGCGGTCCTACGAGCAGTACTTC. The chain recombines TRBV10-1 with TRBJ2-7; D may be TRBD1 (6 bases). The CDR3 is 15 amino acids. Trimming left V 1 base short and J 1 base short, with 11 bases between. The germline gives CDR1 WNHNN, CDR2 SYGVQD (reference sequence).

The CDR3 DNA reads TGTGCCAGCAGCCCAGCCGGGGGGGCTGGGGAAAAACTGTTTTTT. Translation: CASSPAGGAGEKLFF. The gene calls are TRBV7-8 and TRBJ1-4, with D perhaps matching TRBD1 (6 bases). This CDR3 has 15 amino acids. Per the germline V gene, CDR1 is SGHVS and CDR2 is FQNEAQ. V shed 5 bases and J shed 8 bases, with 18 bases lying between them.

V and J are TRBV6-5 and TRBJ1-2; 7 nucleotides agree with TRBD1. Trimming at V came to 4 bases and at J to 4 bases, leaving 9 bases not matched to a gene. Germline lookup yields CDR1 MNHEY and CDR2 SVGAGI. The CDR3 sequence is 15 residues long. CDR3 bases: TGTGCCAGCAGTTCGACGAGGGGGCCAAGCTATGGCTACACCTTC. It translates to CASSSTRGPSYGYTF.

In this sample, this clone turned up once. The chain couples TRBV11-3 to TRBJ1-1, with TRBD1 identical over 11 bases. Germline V gives CDR1 SGHNT, CDR2 YENEEA. J gave up 2 bases and V 5 bases, and 7 bases lay outside the gene matches. CDR3 size: 16 residues. The DNA of the CDR3 is TGTGCCAGCAGCCCCGGGACAGGGGGAAGTAACACTGAAGCTTTCTTT. It encodes CASSPGTGGSNTEAFF.

The chain's CDR3 is CASKEDTAGNTIYF. Here the CDR3 DNA reads TGTGCCAGCAAGGAGGACACAGCTGGAAACACCATATATTTT. This chain joins TRBV5-5 and TRBJ1-3, with D perhaps TRBD1 (5 bases). Trimming left V 6 bases short and J 2 bases short, with 12 bases between. The V gene's germline CDR1 is SGHKS and CDR2 YYEKEE (reference sequence). The CDR3 runs to 14 residues.

This clone has a handful of counts. The gene calls are TRBV10-3 and TRBJ2-7; no clear D. The germline CDR1 and CDR2 sequences are ENHRY and SYGVKD. The CDR3 totals 15 residues. The ends were cut back, 3 bases at V and 2 bases at J, with 14 bases in the middle. This chain's CDR3 is CAISDAGLITYEQYF. CDR3 nucleotide sequence: TGTGCCATCAGTGATGCCGGGTTAATTACCTACGAGCAGTACTTC.

This chain connects TRBV11-2 to TRBJ1-1; D is possibly TRBD1 (5 bases). The V end was cut by 5 bases, the J end by 3 bases, with 13 bases between. The CDR3 is made up of 14 amino acids. Germline loops: CDR1 SGHAT, CDR2 FQNNGV. CDR3 amino acids: CASSPGTGDTEAFF. The CDR3 DNA is TGTGCCAGCAGCCCAGGGACGGGAGACACTGAAGCTTTCTTT.

The V and J genes are TRBV15 and TRBJ2-1; TRBD2 matches 11 bases. CDR3 length: 15 amino acids. J lost 1 base, V lost 5 bases, and 1 base had no gene match. Germline-derived CDR1 and CDR2 are LNHNV and YYDKDF (reference sequence). The CDR3 nucleotides are TGTGCCACCAGCCGGACTAGCGGGTCCTACAATGAGCAGTTCTTC. Amino acids: CATSRTSGSYNEQFF.

The V call is TRBV30, the J call TRBJ1-5; D perhaps matches TRBD1 (5 bases). The CDR3 loop spans 14 amino acids. Trimming pared 0 bases from V and 2 bases from J, leaving 8 bases between. CDR1 and CDR2 from the germline V gene are GTSNPN and SVGIG (reference sequence). CDR3: CAWSVQGGNQPQHF. As DNA, the CDR3 is TGTGCCTGGAGTGTACAAGGGGGCAATCAGCCCCAGCATTTT.

CDR3 sequence reads: CASSLGLTYEQYF. The CDR3 bases are TGTGCCAGCAGCTTAGGACTTACTTACGAGCAGTACTTC. This chain links TRBV11-2 with TRBJ2-7; D not certain. V was shortened by 1 base and J by 4 bases, with 8 bases between the two germline ends. Germline-derived CDR1 and CDR2 are SGHAT and FQNNGV. The CDR3 covers 13 residues.

V is TRBV20-1 and J is TRBJ1-1; D might be TRBD1 (5 bases). This CDR3 has 11 residues. Germline V gene lookup returns CDR1 DFQATT and CDR2 SNEGSKA (reference sequence). CDR3 nucleotides: TGCCAGGGTGGGGAGTGGGGTGAAGCTTTCTTT. As protein: CQGGEWGEAFF.

The chain uses TRBV29-1 and TRBJ1-5; 7 bases align to TRBD1. This CDR3 has 15 residues. Unmatched junction bases numbered 11, after V lost 7 bases and J lost 2 bases. Germline CDR1 SQVTM, CDR2 ANQGSEA. CDR3 DNA: TGCAGCGCCCTACTGACAGGGACGGGCAATCAGCCCCAGCATTTT. Translating it yields CSALLTGTGNQPQHF. Full variable domain (missing parts from reference TRBV29-1 and TRBJ1-5): SAVISQKPSRDICQRGTSLTIQCQVDSQVTMMFWYRQQPGQSLTLIATANQGSEATYESGFVIDKFPISRPNLTFSTLTVSNMSPEDSSIYLCSALLTGTGNQPQHFGDGTRLSIL.

The chain couples TRBV5-4 to TRBJ2-1; 7 bases agree with TRBD2. CDR3 size: 14 residues. CDR1 is SGHNT, CDR2 YYREEE, per germline (reference sequence). V was clipped by 7 bases and J by 4 bases; unmatched bases: 8. CDR3 in DNA: TGTGCCAGCCGAGGCTGGGGGGGGTACAATGAGCAGTTCTTC. Translated: CASRGWGGYNEQFF.

The CDR3 nucleotides read TGTGCCAGCGCGGCCCCTACAGGGGTAGGTCTGGAGCAGTACTTC. It translates to CASAAPTGVGLEQYF. V gene TRBV18 combines with J gene TRBJ2-7, with TRBD1 matching 7 bases. The CDR3 totals 15 residues. Germline V gene lookup returns CDR1 KGHSH and CDR2 LQKENI. The J segment lost 7 bases and the V segment lost 8 bases, leaving 17 bases of the junction unmatched.

The rearrangement uses TRBV29-1 and TRBJ1-5; 8 nucleotides align to TRBD1. The germline gives CDR1 SQVTM, CDR2 ANQGSEA. V gave up 6 bases and J gave up 5 bases; unmatched junction bases: 6. The CDR3 loop spans 13 amino acids. DNA of the CDR3: TGCAGCGTCGCAGGGGGCTCGGATCAGCCCCAGCATTTT. This codes for CSVAGGSDQPQHF.